This T cell receptor (beta chain) was observed in a study of persistence of HIV-infected CD4 T cells. Lysates of CMV-infected fibroblasts at approximately 10 ug/mL stimulated these cells. Memory cells lacking CD40L and CD69 with high CD45RO were sorted. Details on this clone: Its antigen is undetermined.

The libraries were made with immunoSEQ version 4 in survey mode. Assay: immunoSEQ multiplex PCR; the TCRdb copy retains only in-frame clones and omits some. Of some 30,000 clones in the sample, over 80% were seen once. With 0 bases clipped from V and 3 bases from J, the junction kept 4 bases outside the gene matches. The CDR3 is made up of 17 amino acids. Germline values: CDR1 MGHRA, CDR2 YSYEKL. The sequence was collected from an adult woman with HIV who was CMV-seropositive. The rearrangement links TRBV4-1 to TRBJ2-2; 10 nucleotides match TRBD2. The sample consisted of CD4+ T cells sorted from PBMCs after approximately 19-hour stimulation, taken from a patient who received antiretroviral therapy. The DNA for the CDR3 is TGCGCCAGCAGCCAAGATCTCCTAGCGGGAGACACCGGGGAGCTGTTTTTT. It codes for CASSQDLLAGDTGELFF.